The rows below give T cell receptor beta chains drawn from one sample of a study of regulatory T cells in long-lasting Graves disease. TCRdb redid the calling of the multiplex PCR reads with MiXCR, one entry per CDR3 protein. This sample has some 500,000 distinct CDR3 sequences, with roughly 15% found just once. These sequences were also reported in another study, on T cells in Graves' hyperthyroidism and ophthalmopathy.

The input for sequencing was peripheral blood mononuclear cells (PBMCs), taken at new diagnosis, from a patient treated with antithyroid drugs. These TCRs come from a woman between 40 and 65 years old with Graves disease. CDR3s leave out the opening cysteine and the closing phenylalanine or tryptophan. Fields, in order: CDR3 protein, V gene, J gene.

cdr3_aa: ASSYTGGVSEKLF
v_call: TRBV5-1
j_call: TRBJ1-4

cdr3_aa: ASSESGGSNQPQH
v_call: TRBV25-1
j_call: TRBJ1-5

cdr3_aa: ASTAELAGSRYEQY
v_call: TRBV4-1
j_call: TRBJ2-7

cdr3_aa: ATSAYLGYSLGGTEAF
v_call: TRBV6-2/TRBV6-3
j_call: TRBJ1-1

cdr3_aa: ASSGGPQETQY
v_call: TRBV9
j_call: TRBJ2-5

cdr3_aa: ASSALFGEADTQY
v_call: TRBV19
j_call: TRBJ2-3

cdr3_aa: ASSEVTISQPQH
v_call: TRBV2
j_call: TRBJ1-5

cdr3_aa: ASSPGAPGSPLH
v_call: TRBV5-1
j_call: TRBJ1-6

cdr3_aa: ASSIYSRVDTGELF
v_call: TRBV7-9
j_call: TRBJ2-2

cdr3_aa: ASSEGQGRGNTIY
v_call: TRBV12-3/TRBV12-4
j_call: TRBJ1-3